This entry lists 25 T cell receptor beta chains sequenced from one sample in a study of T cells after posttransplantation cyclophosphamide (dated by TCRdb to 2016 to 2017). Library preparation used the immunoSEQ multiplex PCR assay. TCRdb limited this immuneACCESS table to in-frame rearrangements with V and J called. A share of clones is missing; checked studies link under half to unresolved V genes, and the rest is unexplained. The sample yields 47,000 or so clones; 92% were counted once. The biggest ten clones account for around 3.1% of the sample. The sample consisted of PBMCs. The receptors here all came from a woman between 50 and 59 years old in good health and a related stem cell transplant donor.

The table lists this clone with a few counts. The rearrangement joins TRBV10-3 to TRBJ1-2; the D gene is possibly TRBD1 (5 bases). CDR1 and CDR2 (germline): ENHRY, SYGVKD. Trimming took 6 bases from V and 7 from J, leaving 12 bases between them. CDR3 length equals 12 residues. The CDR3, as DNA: TGTGCCATCAGCAGGGATACGGGTGGCTACACCTTC. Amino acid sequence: CAISRDTGGYTF.

The DNA for the CDR3 is TGTGCCAGTAGTATAGTGGAGGGGGAGACCCAGTACTTC. Translating it yields CASSIVEGETQYF. This chain links TRBV19 with TRBJ2-5; D may be TRBD2 (6 bases). This CDR3 comprises 13 residues. Looked up from germline, CDR1 is LNHDA and CDR2 is SQIVND (reference sequence). V dropped 1 base and J dropped 5 bases, with 8 bases sitting between them.

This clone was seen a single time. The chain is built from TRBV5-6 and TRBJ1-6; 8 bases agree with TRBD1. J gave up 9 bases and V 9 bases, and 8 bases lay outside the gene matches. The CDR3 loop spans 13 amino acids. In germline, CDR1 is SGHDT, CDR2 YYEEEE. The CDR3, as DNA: TGTGCCACCCAGGGGGCCCTCGCTTCACCCCTCCACTTT. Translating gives CATQGALASPLHF.

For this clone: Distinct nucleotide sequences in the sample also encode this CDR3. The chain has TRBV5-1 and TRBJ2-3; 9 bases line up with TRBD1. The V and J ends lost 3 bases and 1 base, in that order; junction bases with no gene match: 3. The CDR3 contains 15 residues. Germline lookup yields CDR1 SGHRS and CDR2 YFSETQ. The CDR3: CASSSRTGGTDTQYF. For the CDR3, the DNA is TGCGCCAGCAGCTCCCGGACAGGGGGCACAGATACGCAGTATTTT.

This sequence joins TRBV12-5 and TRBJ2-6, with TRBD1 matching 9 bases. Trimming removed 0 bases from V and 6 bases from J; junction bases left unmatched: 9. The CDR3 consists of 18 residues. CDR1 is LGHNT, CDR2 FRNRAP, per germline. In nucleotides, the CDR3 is TGTGCTAGTGGTTTGGTACTGCCGGGACAGGGCAAGGCCAACGTCCTGACTTTC. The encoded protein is CASGLVLPGQGKANVLTF.

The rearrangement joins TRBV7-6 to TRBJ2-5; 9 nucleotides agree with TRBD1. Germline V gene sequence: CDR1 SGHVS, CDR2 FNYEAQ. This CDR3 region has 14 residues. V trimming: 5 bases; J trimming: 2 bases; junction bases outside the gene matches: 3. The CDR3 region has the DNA TGTGCCAGCAGCCGGGACAGGGATCAAGAGACCCAGTACTTC. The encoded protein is CASSRDRDQETQYF.

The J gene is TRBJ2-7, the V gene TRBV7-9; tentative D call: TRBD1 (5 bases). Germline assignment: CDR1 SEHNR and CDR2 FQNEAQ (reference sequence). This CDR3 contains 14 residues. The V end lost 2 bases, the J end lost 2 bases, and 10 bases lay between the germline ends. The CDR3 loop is CASSLQGPAYEQYF. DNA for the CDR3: TGTGCCAGCAGCTTACAGGGCCCAGCCTACGAGCAGTACTTC.

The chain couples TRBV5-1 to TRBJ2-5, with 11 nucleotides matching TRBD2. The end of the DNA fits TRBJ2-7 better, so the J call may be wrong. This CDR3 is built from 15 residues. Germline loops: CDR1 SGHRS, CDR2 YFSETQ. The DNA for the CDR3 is TGCGCCAGCAGCTTAGGACTAGCGGGCTCCTACGAGCAGTACTTC. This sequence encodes CASSLGLAGSYEQYF.

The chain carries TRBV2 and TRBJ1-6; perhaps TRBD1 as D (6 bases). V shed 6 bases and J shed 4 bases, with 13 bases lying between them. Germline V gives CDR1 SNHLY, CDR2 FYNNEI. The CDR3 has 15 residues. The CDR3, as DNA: TGTGCCAGCAGCCAGGACAGCCAATATAATTCACCCCTCCACTTT. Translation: CASSQDSQYNSPLHF. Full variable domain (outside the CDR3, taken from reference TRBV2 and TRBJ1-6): EPEVTQTPSHQVTQMGQEVILRCVPISNHLYFYWYRQILGQKVEFLVSFYNNEISEKSEIFDDQFSVERPDGSNFTLKIRSTKLEDSAMYFCASSQDSQYNSPLHFGNGTRLTVT.

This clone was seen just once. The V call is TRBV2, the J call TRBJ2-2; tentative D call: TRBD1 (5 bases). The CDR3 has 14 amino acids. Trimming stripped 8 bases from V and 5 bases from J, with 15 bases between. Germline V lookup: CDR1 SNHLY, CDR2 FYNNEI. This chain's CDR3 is CASDSRSSTGELFF. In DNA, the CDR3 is TGTGCCAGCGACAGCAGGTCCTCAACCGGGGAGCTGTTTTTT.

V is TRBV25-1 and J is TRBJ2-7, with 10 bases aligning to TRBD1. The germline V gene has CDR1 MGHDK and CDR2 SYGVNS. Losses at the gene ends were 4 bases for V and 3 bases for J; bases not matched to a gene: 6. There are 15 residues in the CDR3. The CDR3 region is CASSGGGTGDYEQYF. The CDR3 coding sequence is TGTGCCAGCAGTGGGGGGGGGACAGGGGACTACGAGCAGTACTTC.

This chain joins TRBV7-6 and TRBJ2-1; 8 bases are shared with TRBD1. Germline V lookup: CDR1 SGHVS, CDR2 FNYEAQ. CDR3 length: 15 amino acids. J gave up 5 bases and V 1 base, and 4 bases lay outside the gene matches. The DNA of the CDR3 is TGTGCCAGCAGCTTAGAAGGACAGGGCCACAATGAGCAGTTCTTC. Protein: CASSLEGQGHNEQFF.

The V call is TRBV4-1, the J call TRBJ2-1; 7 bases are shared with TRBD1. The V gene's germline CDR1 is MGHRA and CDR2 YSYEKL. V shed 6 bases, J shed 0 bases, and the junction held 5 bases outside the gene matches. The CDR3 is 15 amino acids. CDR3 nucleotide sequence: TGCGCCAGCAGGCCGCAGGGGGTCTCCTACAATGAGCAGTTCTTC. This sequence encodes CASRPQGVSYNEQFF.

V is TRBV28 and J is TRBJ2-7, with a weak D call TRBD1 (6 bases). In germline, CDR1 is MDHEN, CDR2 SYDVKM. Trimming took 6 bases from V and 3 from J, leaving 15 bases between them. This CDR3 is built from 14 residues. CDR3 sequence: CASRPTGTNYEQYF. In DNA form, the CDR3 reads TGTGCCAGCAGGCCAACAGGGACGAACTACGAGCAGTACTTC.

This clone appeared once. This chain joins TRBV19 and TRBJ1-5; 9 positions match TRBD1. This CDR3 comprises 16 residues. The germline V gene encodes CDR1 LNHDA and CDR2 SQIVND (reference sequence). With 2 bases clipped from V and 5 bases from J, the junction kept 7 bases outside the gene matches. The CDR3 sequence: CASSINNRGPDQPQHF. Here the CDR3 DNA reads TGTGCCAGTAGTATAAACAACAGGGGGCCCGATCAGCCCCAGCATTTT. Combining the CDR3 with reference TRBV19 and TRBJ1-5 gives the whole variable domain DGGITQSPKYLFRKEGQNVTLSCEQNLNHDAMYWYRQDPGQGLRLIYYSQIVNDFQKGDIAEGYSVSREKKESFPLTVTSAQKNPTAFYLCASSINNRGPDQPQHFGDGTRLSIL.

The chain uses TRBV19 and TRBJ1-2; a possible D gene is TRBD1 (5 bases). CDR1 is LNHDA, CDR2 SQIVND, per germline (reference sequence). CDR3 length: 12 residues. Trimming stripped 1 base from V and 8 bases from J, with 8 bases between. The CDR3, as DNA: TGTGCCAGTAGTATAGGCGGGGACGGCTACACCTTC. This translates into CASSIGGDGYTF.

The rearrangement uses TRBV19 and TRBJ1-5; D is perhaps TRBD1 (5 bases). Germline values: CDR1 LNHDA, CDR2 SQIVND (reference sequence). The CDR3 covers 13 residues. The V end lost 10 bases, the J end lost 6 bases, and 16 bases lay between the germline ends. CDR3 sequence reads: CATAKGPGQPQHF. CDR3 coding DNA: TGTGCCACCGCAAAGGGGCCAGGTCAGCCCCAGCATTTT.

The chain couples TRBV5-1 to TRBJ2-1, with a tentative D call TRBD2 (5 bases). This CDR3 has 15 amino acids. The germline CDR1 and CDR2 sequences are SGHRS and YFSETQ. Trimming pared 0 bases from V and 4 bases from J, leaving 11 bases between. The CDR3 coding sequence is TGCGCCAGCAGCTTGGAGCGGACTTTTTACAATGAGCAGTTCTTC. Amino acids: CASSLERTFYNEQFF.

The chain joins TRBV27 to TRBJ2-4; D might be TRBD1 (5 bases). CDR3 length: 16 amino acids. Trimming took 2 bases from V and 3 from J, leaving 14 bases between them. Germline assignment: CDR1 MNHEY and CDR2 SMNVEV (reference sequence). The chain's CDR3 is CASSLRDSNYKNIQYF. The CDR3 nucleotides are TGTGCCAGCAGTTTAAGAGACAGCAATTACAAAAACATTCAGTACTTC.

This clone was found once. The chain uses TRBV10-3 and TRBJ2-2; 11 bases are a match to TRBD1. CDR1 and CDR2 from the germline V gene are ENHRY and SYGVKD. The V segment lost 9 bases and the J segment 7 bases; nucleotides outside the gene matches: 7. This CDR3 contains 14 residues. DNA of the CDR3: TGTGCCATAGAACGGACAGGGGGCGGCGGGGAGCTGTTTTTT. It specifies CAIERTGGGGELFF.

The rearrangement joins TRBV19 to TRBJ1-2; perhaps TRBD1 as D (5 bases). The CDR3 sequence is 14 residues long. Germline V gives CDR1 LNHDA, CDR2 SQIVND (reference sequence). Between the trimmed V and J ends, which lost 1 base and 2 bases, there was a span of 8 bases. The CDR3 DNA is TGTGCCAGTAGTATAGGGGGCATAAACTATGGCTACACCTTC. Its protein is CASSIGGINYGYTF.

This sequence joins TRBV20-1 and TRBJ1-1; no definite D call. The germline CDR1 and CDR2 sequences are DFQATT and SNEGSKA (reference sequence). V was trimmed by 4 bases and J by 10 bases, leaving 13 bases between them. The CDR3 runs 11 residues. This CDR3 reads CSAIEKNGAFF. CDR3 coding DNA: TGCAGTGCTATAGAGAAGAACGGAGCTTTCTTT.

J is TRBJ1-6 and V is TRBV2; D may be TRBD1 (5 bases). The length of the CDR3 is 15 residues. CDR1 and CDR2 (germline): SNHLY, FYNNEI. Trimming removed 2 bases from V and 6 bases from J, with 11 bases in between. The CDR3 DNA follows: TGTGCCAGCAGTGAAAGGGGAGGAAGTAATTCACCCCTCCACTTT. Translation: CASSERGGSNSPLHF.

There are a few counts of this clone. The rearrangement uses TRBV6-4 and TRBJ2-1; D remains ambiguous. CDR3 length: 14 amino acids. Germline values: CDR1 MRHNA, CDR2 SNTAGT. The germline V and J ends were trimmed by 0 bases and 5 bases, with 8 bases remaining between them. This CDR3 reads CASSDSEPNNEQFF. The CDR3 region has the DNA TGTGCCAGCAGTGACTCTGAGCCTAACAATGAGCAGTTCTTC.

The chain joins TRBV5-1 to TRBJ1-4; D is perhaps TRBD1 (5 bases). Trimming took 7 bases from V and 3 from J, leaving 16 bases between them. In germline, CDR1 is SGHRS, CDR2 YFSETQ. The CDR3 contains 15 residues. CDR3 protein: CASRSGGSSNEKLFF. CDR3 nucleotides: TGCGCCAGCCGATCTGGGGGGTCGTCTAATGAAAAACTGTTTTTT.